Sequencing of this T cell receptor beta chain was carried out in a study of CD8 T cells in Susac syndrome. Study-wide points: It was acknowledged in the study that the number of individuals who were included in its TCR sequencing and HLA analysis was relatively small.

V was pared by 5 bases and J by 1 base, with 3 bases of the junction left unmatched. Germline V CDR1 and CDR2: SGHTA, FQGTGA. The CDR3 consists of 14 residues. Peripheral blood CD8+ and CD4+ T cells were profiled by TCR beta sequencing. Comments on this clonotype: Its matching antigen is unknown.

Reverse transcription of about 0.5 to 1 ug RNA was carried out with random hexamers. Amplification of the TCR beta CDR3 was carried out by immunoSEQ multiplex PCR, which spanned a total of 54 Vbeta and 13 Jbeta segments. TCRdb analysed the immunoSEQ multiplex PCR reads with MiXCR anew, one entry per CDR3 protein. The sample has about 290,000 distinct CDR3 sequences, approximately 89% seen once; the top ten hold 0.18%. The rearrangement links TRBV7-3 to TRBJ2-3; 7 bases match TRBD2. Material for sequencing was CD8+ T cells from PBMCs. The origin of this receptor is a human donor with multiple sclerosis. The CDR3 bases are TGTGCCAGCAGCAGCCTAGCGGGCACAGATACGCAGTATTTT. Translated, it gives CASSSLAGTDTQYF.